Here is one T cell receptor (beta chain) with its context. The data originate from a study of blood T cell repertoires in COVID-19. Study-level information: Samples taken during acute and convalescent COVID-19 were collected in the United States, Italy and Spain. T cells, B-cell-depleted T cells, or PBMCs provided the cDNA or gDNA that served as material.

This CDR3 contains 16 residues. Unmatched junction bases numbered 6, after V lost 0 bases and J lost 8 bases. Looked up from germline, CDR1 is LGHNA and CDR2 is YNFKEQ. In the original processing: Amplification from reference gene primers served as the basis for estimated nucleated cell counts. Libraries were prepared by immunoSEQ multiplex PCR; TCRdb keeps only in-frame clonotypes and omits some of them. That table supplies the V and J calls and clone size; D and trimming were determined from the DNA. The sample contains 30,000 to 40,000 clones, 85% of which appear only once. This chain connects TRBV4-2 to TRBJ2-1; 11 bases map to TRBD2. Sequencing used peripheral blood. This clonotype was sampled from a man aged 60-69 years with active or convalescent COVID-19. The CDR3 coding sequence is TGTGCCAGCAGCCAAGATGAGACTAGCGGGATCGATGAGCAGTTCTTC. Its translation: CASSQDETSGIDEQFF.